This T cell receptor beta chain was recorded in a study of regulatory T cells in long-lasting Graves disease. This clonotype was detected a few times. Its cognate antigen is unknown. Time point: persistent/refractory GD, antithyroid drugs over 5 years with positive TRAb. Extracted PBMC RNA gave rise to the TCR library. CDR3 regions were amplified by Arm-PCR using iRepertoire HTBI primers to build TCR beta libraries. TCRdb independently ran MiXCR on the multiplex PCR reads; one entry per CDR3 protein. The sample includes fewer than 600,000 distinct CDR3 sequences, 22% of them seen just once. Notes on the study in general: Persistent disease favored TRBV28, TRBJ1-2 and TRBJ2-5.

The germline CDR1 and CDR2 sequences are SGHAT and FQNNGV. Trimming pared 5 bases from V and 6 bases from J, leaving 8 bases between. The CDR3 extends over 12 amino acids. This chain joins TRBV11-2 and TRBJ2-1; D not resolved. The specimen comprised peripheral blood mononuclear cells (PBMCs), sampled when the disease was refractory, from a patient treated with antithyroid drugs. This receptor was identified in a female donor with Graves disease. The CDR3 nucleotides read TGTGCCAGCAGCCCGGTGGGCAATGAGCAGTTCTTC. It translates to CASSPVGNEQFF.